Listed below are T cell receptor beta chains from one sample, sequenced in a study of T cells after yellow fever vaccination. From the 5' RACE reads, TCRdb called clonotypes with MiXCR, one entry per CDR3 protein. Of 500,000 to 650,000 distinct CDR3 sequences in the sample, roughly 14% were seen once. Sequenced here: PBMCs, sampled on the day of the yellow fever booster vaccination. The origin of the receptors is a man aged 25-40 years who received the YFV17D yellow fever vaccine. CDR3s include the opening cysteine and the closing phenylalanine or tryptophan. Some rows mark clone size as missing; the rest say once, few, many or name a class of expanded clone.

abundance,v_gene,CDR3aa
-,TRBV3-1,CASSQKSLPGLAGGPLRNEQFF
-,TRBV7-9,CASSLEGGGASGNTIYF
few,TRBV3-1,CASSPNGGGRNIQYF
many,TRBV18,CASSPGRVAGVGYNEQFF
few,TRBV20-1,CSASDRGETQYF
few,TRBV28,CASWPTATFNEQFF
-,TRBV20-1,CSARDKRRWDIYYEQYF
few,TRBV9,CASSVAFGSDAAEAFF
few,TRBV20-1,CSARAPLLGQGYEQYF
-,TRBV28,CASSLAGTVPEQYF
-,TRBV6-5,CASSYTSGRAGHTDTQYF
few,TRBV7-9,CASSRTNEKLFF